The 16 T cell receptor beta chains below were found in one sample sequenced in a study of OX40 agonist ivuxolimab in advanced cancers. Library construction relied on the immunoSEQ multiplex PCR assay. The source is immuneACCESS, and TCRdb retained only in-frame sequences with V and J called. Part of the clones is not carried over; for the studies checked, unresolved V genes explain less than half of this, and the remainder is unexplained. Within this sample are 15,000 or so clones, with about 80% of them counted one time only. The top ten clones comprise 30% to 40% of the sample. The specimen comprised CD4+ or CD8+ T cells sorted from blood, sampled in a trial of the OX40 agonist ivuxolimab. These receptors were obtained from an adult with an advanced solid tumor such as melanoma, head and neck, liver or kidney cancer.

For the CDR3, the DNA is TGTGCCAGCAGCTTCAGGGCCACTGAAGCTTTCTTT. Its translation is CASSFRATEAFF. The chain is built from TRBV5-4 and TRBJ1-1; a weak D match, TRBD1 (5 bases). Trimming shortened V by 2 bases and J by 4 bases, and 6 bases separated the two germline ends. Germline V lookup: CDR1 SGHNT, CDR2 YYREEE (reference sequence). The CDR3 loop spans 12 amino acids.

With regard to this clone: Other DNA sequences in the sample encode the same CDR3. This chain connects TRBV28 to TRBJ2-1; 7 bases line up with TRBD2. CDR3 length: 15 residues. CDR1 and CDR2 (germline): MDHEN, SYDVKM. V lost 3 bases, J lost 0 bases, and 2 bases stayed unmatched. This CDR3 reads CASSLGGSSYNEQFF. The CDR3, as DNA: TGTGCCAGCAGTTTGGGCGGGAGCTCCTACAATGAGCAGTTCTTC.

The J gene is TRBJ2-5, the V gene TRBV19; tentative D call: TRBD1 (6 bases). The CDR3 contains 15 residues. In germline, CDR1 is LNHDA, CDR2 SQIVND (reference sequence). Trimming took off 5 bases at V and 1 base at J, with 14 bases between the two ends. Here the CDR3 DNA reads TGTGCCAGTAGTCCGGGACAACGCCTCCAAGAGACCCAGTACTTC. Its translation is CASSPGQRLQETQYF.

The chain links TRBV7-9 to TRBJ1-6, with D unresolved. This CDR3 comprises 10 residues. The V gene's germline CDR1 is SEHNR and CDR2 FQNEAQ (reference sequence). The V end lost 10 bases, the J end lost 9 bases, and 7 bases lay between the germline ends. CDR3 residues: CAKEGSPLHF. DNA of the CDR3: TGTGCCAAAGAAGGTTCACCCCTCCACTTT.

DNA of the CDR3: TGTGCCAGCAGCTCGACAGGGGGGAGTGGGCTTCGAGAGACCCAGTACTTC. Translating gives CASSSTGGSGLRETQYF. The gene calls are TRBV7-6 and TRBJ2-5, with 9 bases lining up with TRBD1. Unmatched junction bases numbered 13, after V lost 4 bases and J lost 4 bases. The CDR3 runs to 17 residues. Germline V CDR1 and CDR2: SGHVS, FNYEAQ.

The rearrangement links TRBV5-5 to TRBJ2-2, with 12 nucleotides matching TRBD1. Looked up from germline, CDR1 is SGHKS and CDR2 is YYEKEE (reference sequence). Trimming at V came to 4 bases and at J to 3 bases, leaving 10 bases not matched to a gene. The CDR3 totals 18 residues. CDR3 coding DNA: TGTGCCAGCAGCGTATCTCCGGGACAGGGGGCTTACACCGGGGAGCTGTTTTTT. It codes for CASSVSPGQGAYTGELFF.

The chain employs TRBV28 and TRBJ2-1; 12 bases fit TRBD2. CDR1 is MDHEN, CDR2 SYDVKM, per germline. This CDR3 comprises 17 residues. V was clipped by 4 bases and J by 7 bases; unmatched bases: 11. CDR3 sequence: CASSSRTSGKGGNEQFF. CDR3 DNA: TGTGCCAGCAGTTCCCGGACTAGCGGGAAGGGGGGGAATGAGCAGTTCTTC.

The rearrangement links TRBV10-3 to TRBJ2-3; 11 nucleotides align to TRBD2. This CDR3 is 18 amino acids long. Germline assignment: CDR1 ENHRY and CDR2 SYGVKD. V was pared by 8 bases and J by 2 bases, with 15 bases of the junction left unmatched. CDR3 residues: CAIGPSSLAGGPTDTQYF. In nucleotides, the CDR3 is TGTGCCATCGGTCCCTCGTCTCTAGCGGGAGGCCCCACAGATACGCAGTATTTT.

The chain has TRBV5-6 and TRBJ2-1; 11 positions agree with TRBD1. CDR3 length: 15 residues. V lost 3 bases, J lost 9 bases, and 8 bases stayed unmatched. Germline CDR1 is SGHDT and CDR2 is YYEEEE. CDR3 in amino acids: CASSSGDRGTTEQFF. CDR3 nucleotides: TGTGCCAGCAGCTCGGGGGACAGGGGGACGACTGAGCAGTTCTTC.

The J gene is TRBJ2-3, the V gene TRBV9; 10 bases line up with TRBD2. The CDR3 contains 16 residues. Germline V gene lookup returns CDR1 SGDLS and CDR2 YYNGEE. V lost 0 bases to trimming and J lost 0 bases; unmatched junction nucleotides: 1. The CDR3 protein is CASSVEAGGSTDTQYF. The CDR3 bases are TGTGCCAGCAGCGTAGAAGCGGGAGGGAGCACAGATACGCAGTATTTT. The full variable domain, completed using reference TRBV9 and TRBJ2-3, is DSGVTQTPKHLITATGQRVTLRCSPRSGDLSVYWYQQSLDQGLQFLIQYYNGEERAKGNILERFSAQQFPDLHSELNLSSLELGDSALYFCASSVEAGGSTDTQYFGPGTRLTVL.

This rearrangement joins TRBV7-9 to TRBJ2-1, with D possibly being TRBD1 (5 bases). The germline V gene has CDR1 SEHNR and CDR2 FQNEAQ (reference sequence). This CDR3 contains 12 residues. The V end was cut by 5 bases, the J end by 10 bases, with 12 bases between. CDR3 nucleotide sequence: TGTGCCAGCAGCCCAGGGAAGTTAGAGCAGTTCTTC. Translation: CASSPGKLEQFF.

V gene TRBV5-4 combines with J gene TRBJ2-5; either TRBD1 or TRBD2 may supply D (5 bases each). Near its end, the DNA agrees better with TRBJ2-7, so the J call may be wrong. Per germline, CDR1 SGHNT and CDR2 YYREEE (reference sequence). This CDR3 is 13 amino acids long. The CDR3 bases are TGTGCCAGCAGCTTTCTCAGGGACGGCGAGCAGTACTTC. Amino acids: CASSFLRDGEQYF.

Regarding this clone: The germline gene is not matched at one end of the junction; a read error may be the cause. The chain has TRBV6-6 and TRBJ2-3, with a possible D match to TRBD2 (5 bases). In germline, CDR1 is MNHNY, CDR2 SVGAGI (reference sequence). The CDR3 runs 14 residues. The CDR3 loop reads CAISVEGEKNTQYF. Written as DNA, the CDR3 is TGTGCCATCAGTGTTGAGGGTGAGAAGAATACGCAGTATTTT.

The gene calls are TRBV5-1 and TRBJ1-1; D gene uncertain. The V end was cut by 2 bases, the J end by 7 bases, with 9 bases between. CDR3 length: 12 residues. The germline gives CDR1 SGHRS, CDR2 YFSETQ. The CDR3 here is CASSFGRYEAFF. The CDR3 bases are TGCGCCAGCAGCTTTGGAAGATATGAAGCTTTCTTT.

CDR3 region: CASSPRGGGTEAFF. CDR3 in DNA: TGTGCCAGCAGCCCGCGCGGGGGTGGCACTGAAGCTTTCTTT. This rearrangement joins TRBV7-3 to TRBJ1-1; TRBD1 might be the D (5 bases). The CDR3 is 14 residues long. Trimming stripped 5 bases from V and 4 bases from J, with 14 bases between. From germline, CDR1 is SGHTA and CDR2 FQGTGA.

The chain combines TRBV16 with TRBJ2-7; 10 nucleotides line up with TRBD1. CDR1 and CDR2 from the germline V gene are KGHSY and FQNENV. V shed 4 bases and J 7 bases; nucleotides not matched to a gene: 4. The CDR3 covers 13 residues. CDR3 residues: CASSPGQGWEQYF. CDR3 bases: TGTGCCAGCAGCCCGGGACAGGGGTGGGAGCAGTACTTC.